This is a list of T cell receptor beta chains from one sample in a study of blood T cell repertoires in COVID-19. TCRdb's table, derived via immunoSEQ multiplex PCR, lists solely in-frame clones and lacks some. The sample yields 75,000 to 100,000 clones, 70% to 90% seen once. Source material: peripheral blood. All receptors derive from a man between 65 and 85 years old with acute or convalescent COVID-19. Both conserved end residues are part of each CDR3. D genes are given only for firm matches. Not all rows give a size; the values are once, few, many and, for expanded clones, a class.

TRBJ1-4 | TRBD1 | - | TRBV18 | TGTGCCAGCTCATACGGGACAGGGGAAGATCGGGAACTGTTTTTT | CASSYGTGEDRELFF
TRBJ1-5 | TRBD1 | - | TRBV6-2/TRBV6-3 | TGTGCCAGCAGTACTAACACAGGGGGCCAACTTAGCAATCAGCCCCAGCATTTT | CASSTNTGGQLSNQPQHF
TRBJ2-7 | TRBD2 | - | TRBV5-1 | TGCGCCAGCAGCGGAGGACTAGCGGGAGTCGGCTACGAGCAGTACTTC | CASSGGLAGVGYEQYF
TRBJ2-1 | TRBD1 | - | TRBV4-1 | TGCGCCAGCAGCAGGGACAGGGGGGTTGTTGAGCAGTTCTTC | CASSRDRGVVEQFF
TRBJ1-1 | - | - | TRBV6-1 | TGTGCCAGCAGTGAGGGTGAGTTCCCGGGGGCTGAAGCTTTCTTT | CASSEGEFPGAEAFF
TRBJ2-2 | - | few | TRBV12-3/TRBV12-4 | TGTGCCAGCAATGGGCAGGGGATCGGGGAGCTGTTTTTT | CASNGQGIGELFF
TRBJ1-5 | TRBD1 | - | TRBV4-1 | TGCGCCAGCAGCCGCGGGGGACAGGAGTATCAGCCCCAGCATTTT | CASSRGGQEYQPQHF
TRBJ1-1 | TRBD1 | - | TRBV15 | TGTGCCACCAGCAGAGTCGGCAGGGGGCGAACTGAAGCTTTCTTT | CATSRVGRGRTEAFF
TRBJ2-6 | - | - | TRBV6-2/TRBV6-3 | TGTGCCAGCAGTCGGACAGACCCTGGGGCCAACGTCCTGACTTTC | CASSRTDPGANVLTF
TRBJ2-7 | TRBD1 | - | TRBV7-2 | TGTGCCAGCAGCCTAGTCGGACAGGGGGGATTTAAGCAGTACTTC | CASSLVGQGGFKQYF
TRBJ1-1 | - | - | TRBV20-1 | TGCAGTGTGAGAATGAACACTGAAGCTTTCTTT | CSVRMNTEAFF
TRBJ1-3 | - | - | TRBV19 | TGTGCCAGTAGTCGCAGGGGAATAGGCTCTGGAAACACCATATATTTT | CASSRRGIGSGNTIYF
TRBJ1-1 | TRBD1 | - | TRBV12-3/TRBV12-4 | TGTGCCAGCGGTACAGGGGGTGACACTGAAGCTTTCTTT | CASGTGGDTEAFF
TRBJ1-1 | TRBD1 | - | TRBV7-2 | TGTGCCAGCAGCACCCGGACAGGGGGGGATGCTTTCTTT | CASSTRTGGDAFF
TRBJ1-4 | TRBD1 | once | TRBV28 | TGTGCCAGCAGTTCCCCAAGGGACAGGGGGCGAGCTAATGAAAAACTGTTTTTT | CASSSPRDRGRANEKLFF
TRBJ1-6 | - | - | TRBV7-3 | TGTGCCAGCAGCTTACGGGGAGGATCACCCCTCCACTTT | CASSLRGGSPLHF
TRBJ1-1 | TRBD1 | - | TRBV2 | TGTGCCAGCAGTGGACAGGGGAACACTGAAGCTTTCTTT | CASSGQGNTEAFF
TRBJ2-7 | TRBD2 | - | TRBV19 | TGTGCCAGTAGTATAGAAACTAGCGGCGAGCAGTACTTC | CASSIETSGEQYF
TRBJ2-2 | TRBD1 | - | TRBV15 | TGTGCCACCAGCAGACTGGACAGGGACTCCGGGGAGCTGTTTTTT | CATSRLDRDSGELFF
TRBJ1-5 | - | - | TRBV18 | TGTGCCAGCTCATCAGTGGGAGGGTTCGGCAATCAGCCCCAGCATTTT | CASSSVGGFGNQPQHF
TRBJ2-1 | TRBD2 | - | TRBV7-9 | TGTGCCAGCAGCCAGGGGGTACTAGCGGGAGTTGATTACAATGAGCAGTTCTTC | CASSQGVLAGVDYNEQFF
TRBJ2-5 | - | - | TRBV4-1 | TGCGCCAGCAGCCAAGCTAGCAGCGGGACCCAGTACTTC | CASSQASSGTQYF
TRBJ1-4 | TRBD1 | - | TRBV2 | TGTGCCAGCAAAAGAACAGGGGCACCTGAAAAACTGTTTTTT | CASKRTGAPEKLFF
TRBJ2-3 | - | - | TRBV7-2 | TGTGCCAGCAGCGCGGACTTTAGCACAGATACGCAGTATTTT | CASSADFSTDTQYF
TRBJ2-1 | TRBD2 | - | TRBV7-2 | TGTGCCAGCAGCACCCCGGGACTAGCGGGAGGAGTCTCCTACAATGAGCAGTTCTTC | CASSTPGLAGGVSYNEQFF
TRBJ1-1 | TRBD1 | - | TRBV7-3 | TGTGCCAGCAGCCCGATGGGGGCAGGGGGTAGCACTGAAGCTTTCTTT | CASSPMGAGGSTEAFF
TRBJ2-5 | TRBD2 | - | TRBV7-2 | TGTGCCAGCAGCTTAGCGCGGGGGGGAGAGACCCAGTACTTC | CASSLARGGETQYF
TRBJ1-1 | - | few | TRBV5-5 | TGTGCCAGCAGCTCTCAGACAGAAATAAACACTGAAGCTTTCTTT | CASSSQTEINTEAFF
TRBJ1-3 | TRBD1 | - | TRBV7-9 | TGTGCCAGCAGTCGCGGACAGGGGGGAGGAAACACCATATATTTT | CASSRGQGGGNTIYF
TRBJ2-7 | - | once | TRBV6-2/TRBV6-3 | TGTGCCAGCAGTTCCCCAAACACCTACGAGCAGTACTTC | CASSSPNTYEQYF
TRBJ2-1 | TRBD2 | - | TRBV24-1 | TGTGCCACCAGTGACCGGACTAGAACAGAATGGCAGTTCTTC | CATSDRTRTEWQFF
TRBJ1-2 | TRBD1 | once | TRBV25-1 | TGTGCCAGCAGTGAATACGCGGGACAGGGACCCCGAGGCTACACCTTC | CASSEYAGQGPRGYTF
TRBJ1-1 | - | - | TRBV27 | TGTGCCAGCAGCTACGGGGGGGCTCGTCTTGAAGCTTTCTTT | CASSYGGARLEAFF
TRBJ2-1 | TRBD2 | - | TRBV27 | TGTGCCAGCAGTTTAGCTAGCGGTAGATCCTACAATGAGCAGTTCTTC | CASSLASGRSYNEQFF
TRBJ2-3 | TRBD2 | - | TRBV7-9 | TGTGCCAGCAGCTTAGACACTAGCGGGGGCGCAGATACGCAGTATTTT | CASSLDTSGGADTQYF
TRBJ1-2 | TRBD1 | - | TRBV28 | TGTGCCAGCAGTTTATCGACAGGGGGTGGAGTGGGCTACACCTTC | CASSLSTGGGVGYTF
TRBJ2-3 | TRBD1 | - | TRBV11-2 | TGTGCCAGCAGGCGGACAGGTGTGGATACGCAGTATTTT | CASRRTGVDTQYF
TRBJ2-1 | - | - | TRBV14 | TGTGCCAGCAGCCAGGCAATTAGGGGGGGGCAGTTCTTC | CASSQAIRGGQFF
TRBJ2-7 | TRBD2 | - | TRBV18 | TGTGCCAGCTCACCATGGCCGGAGCGGGAGGATTCCTACGAGCAGTACTTC | CASSPWPEREDSYEQYF
TRBJ2-7 | - | once | TRBV2 | TGTGCCAGCAGCGACTGGTTCGAGCAGTACTTC | CASSDWFEQYF
TRBJ2-2 | - | - | TRBV7-2 | TGTGCCAGCACCCTGGGGCATACCGGGGAGCTGTTTTTT | CASTLGHTGELFF
TRBJ2-3 | TRBD1 | - | TRBV4-3 | TGCGCCAGCAGCCTCGACCCTAATCCGGGACAGGCAACAGATACGCAGTATTTT | CASSLDPNPGQATDTQYF
TRBJ1-5 | - | - | TRBV6-6 | TGTGCCAGCAGTTACATCGGGGGAGCCTACAATCAGCCCCAGCATTTT | CASSYIGGAYNQPQHF
TRBJ1-4 | - | few | TRBV9 | TGTGCCAGCACTTGGGGGAGACAGGAAAATGAAAAACTGTTTTTT | CASTWGRQENEKLFF
TRBJ2-2 | TRBD1 | - | TRBV27 | TGTGCCAGCAGCACCAGGACAGGGGAGACCGGGGAGCTGTTTTTT | CASSTRTGETGELFF
TRBJ1-2 | - | - | TRBV27 | TGTGCCAGCAGCCCTTGGGGCAACTATGGCTACACCTTC | CASSPWGNYGYTF
TRBJ1-2 | TRBD1 | - | TRBV5-5 | TGTGCCAGCAGCGGCCGGGACAGGGGGCCCATTGGCTACACCTTC | CASSGRDRGPIGYTF
TRBJ1-4 | - | - | TRBV6-2/TRBV6-3 | TGTGCCAGCAGTTACCCCACAGGGACCGGTGAAAAACTGTTTTTT | CASSYPTGTGEKLFF
TRBJ2-2 | - | - | TRBV6-5 | TGTGCCAGCAGTTACTCGATCAGGAACACCGGGGAGCTGTTTTTT | CASSYSIRNTGELFF
TRBJ1-3 | TRBD1 | - | TRBV9 | TGTGCCAGCAGCACGACAGGGGGCGGAAACACCATATATTTT | CASSTTGGGNTIYF
TRBJ2-3 | - | - | TRBV3-1/TRBV3-2 | TGTGCCAGCAGCCAACAGACAGGTTTCACAGATACGCAGTATTTT | CASSQQTGFTDTQYF
TRBJ2-3 | - | - | TRBV7-9 | TGTGCCAGCAGCTCACCGGGTCCTCAGGGAGATACGCAGTATTTT | CASSSPGPQGDTQYF
TRBJ1-1 | TRBD1 | - | TRBV5-1 | TGCGCCAGCAGCTTAATAGGACAGGGGACTGAAGCTTTCTTT | CASSLIGQGTEAFF
TRBJ1-2 | TRBD1 | - | TRBV4-1 | TGCGCCAGCAGCCGCGGACAGGGTTTGGACTATGGCTACACCTTC | CASSRGQGLDYGYTF
TRBJ2-2 | TRBD1 | - | TRBV30 | TGTGCCTGGAGTGTCCAAGGGACAGGGGGCACCGGGGAGCTGTTTTTT | CAWSVQGTGGTGELFF
TRBJ2-1 | - | - | TRBV19 | TGTGCCACAGGGGGAGCGGGAGCTGTTAAGCAGTTCTTC | CATGGAGAVKQFF
TRBJ2-1 | TRBD1 | - | TRBV6-6 | TGTGCCAGCAGTTTCCAGGACAGGGGGGCCAATGAGCAGTTCTTC | CASSFQDRGANEQFF
TRBJ2-1 | TRBD2 | - | TRBV10-2 | TGCGCCAGCAGTGAGGTCGGTGGGAGGGCCTACAATGAGCAGTTCTTC | CASSEVGGRAYNEQFF
TRBJ2-2 | TRBD2 | few | TRBV9 | TGTGCCAGCAGCGTAGGGCTAGCGGGAGTCGGGGAGCTGTTTTTT | CASSVGLAGVGELFF
TRBJ2-7 | - | - | TRBV6-5 | TGTGCCAGCAGCGTCGGGAGTATCTACGAGCAGTACTTC | CASSVGSIYEQYF